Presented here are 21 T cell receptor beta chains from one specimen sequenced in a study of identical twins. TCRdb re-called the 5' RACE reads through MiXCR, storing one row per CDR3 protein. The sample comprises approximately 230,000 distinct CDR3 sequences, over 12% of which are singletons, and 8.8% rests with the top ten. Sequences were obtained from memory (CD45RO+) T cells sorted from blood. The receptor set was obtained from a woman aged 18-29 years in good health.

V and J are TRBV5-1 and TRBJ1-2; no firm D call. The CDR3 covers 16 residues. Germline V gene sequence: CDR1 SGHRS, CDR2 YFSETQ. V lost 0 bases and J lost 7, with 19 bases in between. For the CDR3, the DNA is TGCGCCAGCAGCTTGGTTCCGGGGTCCTCCGTTACTGGCTACACCTTC. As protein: CASSLVPGSSVTGYTF. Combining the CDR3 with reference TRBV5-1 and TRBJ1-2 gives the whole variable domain KAGVTQTPRYLIKTRGQQVTLSCSPISGHRSVSWYQQTPGQGLQFLFEYFSETQRNKGNFPGRFSGRQFSNSRSEMNVSTLELGDSALYLCASSLVPGSSVTGYTFGSGTRLTVV.

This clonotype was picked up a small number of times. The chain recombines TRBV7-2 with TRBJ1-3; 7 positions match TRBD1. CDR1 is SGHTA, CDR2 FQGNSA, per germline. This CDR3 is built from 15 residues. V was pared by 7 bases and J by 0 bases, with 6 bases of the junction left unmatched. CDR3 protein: CASTSQGGSGNTIYF. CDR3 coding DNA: TGTGCCAGCACCTCCCAGGGGGGCTCTGGAAACACCATATATTTT.

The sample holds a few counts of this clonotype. The CDR3 here is CASSSGYTDTQYF. As DNA, the CDR3 is TGCGCCAGCAGCTCTGGATACACAGATACGCAGTATTTT. J is TRBJ2-3 and V is TRBV5-1, with no clear D. This CDR3 region has 13 residues. Germline V lookup: CDR1 SGHRS, CDR2 YFSETQ. V was pared by 3 bases and J by 2 bases, with 7 bases between.

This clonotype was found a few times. For the CDR3, the DNA is TGTGCCAGCAGCGTACGACCTAGCAATCAGCCCCAGCATTTT. Translation gives CASSVRPSNQPQHF. The chain couples TRBV9 to TRBJ1-5; D not certain. Between the trimmed V and J ends, which lost 1 base and 0 bases, there was a span of 5 bases. Germline V gives CDR1 SGDLS, CDR2 YYNGEE. The CDR3 is 14 residues long.

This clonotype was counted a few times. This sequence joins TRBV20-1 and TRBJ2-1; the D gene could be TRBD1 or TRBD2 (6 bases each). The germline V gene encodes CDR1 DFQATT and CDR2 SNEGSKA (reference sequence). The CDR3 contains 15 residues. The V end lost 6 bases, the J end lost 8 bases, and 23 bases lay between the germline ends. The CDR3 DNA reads TGCAGTGCCGCGTTGGGGGCTAGCGCCAAGGATGAGCAGTTCTTC. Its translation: CSAALGASAKDEQFF.

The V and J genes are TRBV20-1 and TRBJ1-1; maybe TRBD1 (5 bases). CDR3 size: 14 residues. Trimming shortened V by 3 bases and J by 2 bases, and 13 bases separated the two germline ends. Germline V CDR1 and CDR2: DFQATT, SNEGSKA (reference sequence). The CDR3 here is CSASLKGFNTEAFF. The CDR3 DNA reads TGCAGTGCTAGTTTGAAGGGGTTCAACACTGAAGCTTTCTTT.

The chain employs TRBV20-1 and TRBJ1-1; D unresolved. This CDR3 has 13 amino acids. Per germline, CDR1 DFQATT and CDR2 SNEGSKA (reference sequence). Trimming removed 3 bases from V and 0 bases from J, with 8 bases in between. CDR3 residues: CSASPHLNTEAFF. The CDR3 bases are TGCAGTGCTAGCCCGCATTTGAACACTGAAGCTTTCTTT.

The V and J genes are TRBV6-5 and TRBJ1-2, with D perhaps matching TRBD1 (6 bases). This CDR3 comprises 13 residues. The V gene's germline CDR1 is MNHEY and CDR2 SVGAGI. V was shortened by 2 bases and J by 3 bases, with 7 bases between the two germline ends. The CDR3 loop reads CASSYGQYYGYTF. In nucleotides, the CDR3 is TGTGCCAGCAGTTACGGACAGTACTATGGCTACACCTTC.

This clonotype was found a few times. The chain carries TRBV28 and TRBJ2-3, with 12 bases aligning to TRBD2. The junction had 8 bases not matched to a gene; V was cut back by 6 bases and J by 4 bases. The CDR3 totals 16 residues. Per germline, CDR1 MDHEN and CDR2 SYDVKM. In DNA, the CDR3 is TGTGCCAGCAGCCGCACTAGCGGGAGGCCCCCAGATACGCAGTATTTT. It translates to CASSRTSGRPPDTQYF.

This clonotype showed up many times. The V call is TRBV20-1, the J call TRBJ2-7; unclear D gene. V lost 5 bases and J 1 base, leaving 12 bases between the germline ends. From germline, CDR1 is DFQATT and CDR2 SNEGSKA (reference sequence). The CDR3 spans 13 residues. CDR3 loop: CSAYRTDSYEQYF. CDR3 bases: TGCAGTGCTTATCGGACGGATTCCTACGAGCAGTACTTC.

CDR3 loop: CASSSDRTSETQYF. The CDR3, as DNA: TGTGCCAGCAGCTCGGACAGAACTTCGGAGACCCAGTACTTC. The chain recombines TRBV5-6 with TRBJ2-5, with D perhaps matching TRBD1 (6 bases). From germline, CDR1 is SGHDT and CDR2 YYEEEE. The CDR3 sequence is 14 residues long. Trimming shortened V by 3 bases and J by 5 bases, and 14 bases separated the two germline ends. Full variable domain (remainder filled in from reference TRBV5-6 and TRBJ2-5): DAGVTQSPTHLIKTRGQQVTLRCSPKSGHDTVSWYQQALGQGPQFIFQYYEEEERQRGNFPDRFSGHQFPNYSSELNVNALLLGDSALYLCASSSDRTSETQYFGPGTRLLVL.

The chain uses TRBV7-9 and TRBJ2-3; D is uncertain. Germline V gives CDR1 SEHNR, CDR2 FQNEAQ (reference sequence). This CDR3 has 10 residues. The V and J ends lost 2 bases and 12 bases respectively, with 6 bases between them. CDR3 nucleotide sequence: TGTGCCAGCAGCTTATTAGCCCAGTATTTT. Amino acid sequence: CASSLLAQYF.

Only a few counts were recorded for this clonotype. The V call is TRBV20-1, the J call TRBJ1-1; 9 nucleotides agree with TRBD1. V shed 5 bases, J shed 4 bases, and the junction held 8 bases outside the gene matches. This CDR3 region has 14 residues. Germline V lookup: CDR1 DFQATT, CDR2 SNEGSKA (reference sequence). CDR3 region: CSAPTGTGFTEAFF. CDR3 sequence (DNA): TGCAGTGCTCCCACCGGGACAGGGTTCACTGAAGCTTTCTTT.

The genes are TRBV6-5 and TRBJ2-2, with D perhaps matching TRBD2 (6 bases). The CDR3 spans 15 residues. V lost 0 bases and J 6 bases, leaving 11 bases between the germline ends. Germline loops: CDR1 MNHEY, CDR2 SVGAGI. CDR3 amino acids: CASSYSSGAAGELFF. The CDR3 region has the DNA TGTGCCAGCAGTTACTCGTCGGGAGCGGCCGGGGAGCTGTTTTTT.

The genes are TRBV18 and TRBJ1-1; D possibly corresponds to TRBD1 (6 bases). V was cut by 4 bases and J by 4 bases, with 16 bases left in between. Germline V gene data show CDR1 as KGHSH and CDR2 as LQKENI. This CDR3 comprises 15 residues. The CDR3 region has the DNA TGTGCCAGCTCACGGGAACAGGGATTCTCCACTGAAGCTTTCTTT. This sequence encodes CASSREQGFSTEAFF.

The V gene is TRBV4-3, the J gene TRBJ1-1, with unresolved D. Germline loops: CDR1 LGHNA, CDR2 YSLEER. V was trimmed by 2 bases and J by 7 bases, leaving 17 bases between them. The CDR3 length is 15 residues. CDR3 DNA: TGCGCCAGCAGCCAAAATTTAGGAGGTATAAGTGAAGCTTTCTTT. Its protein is CASSQNLGGISEAFF.

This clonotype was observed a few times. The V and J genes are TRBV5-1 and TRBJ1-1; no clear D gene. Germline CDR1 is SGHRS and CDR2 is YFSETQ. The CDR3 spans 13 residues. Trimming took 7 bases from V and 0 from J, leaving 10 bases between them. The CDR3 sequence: CASRDAMNTEAFF. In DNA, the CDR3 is TGCGCCAGCCGAGACGCCATGAACACTGAAGCTTTCTTT.

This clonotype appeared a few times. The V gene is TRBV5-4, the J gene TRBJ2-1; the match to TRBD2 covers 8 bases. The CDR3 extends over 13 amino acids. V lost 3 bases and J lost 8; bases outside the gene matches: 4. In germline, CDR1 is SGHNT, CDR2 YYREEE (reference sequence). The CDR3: CASSSRGGHEQFF. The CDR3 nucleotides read TGTGCCAGCAGCTCTCGGGGGGGCCATGAGCAGTTCTTC.

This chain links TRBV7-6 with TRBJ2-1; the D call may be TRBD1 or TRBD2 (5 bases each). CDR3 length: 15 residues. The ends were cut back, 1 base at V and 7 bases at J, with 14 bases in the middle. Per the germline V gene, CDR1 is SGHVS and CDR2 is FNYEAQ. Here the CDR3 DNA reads TGTGCCAGCAGCTTAGGGGGGACCCCAAGAAATGAGCAGTTCTTC. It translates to CASSLGGTPRNEQFF.

This chain's CDR3 is CASSTSPVTEAFF. The CDR3 region has the DNA TGTGCCAGCAGTACCTCCCCAGTCACTGAAGCTTTCTTT. This chain joins TRBV6-1 and TRBJ1-1; D unclear. The CDR3 loop spans 13 amino acids. Trimming removed 5 bases at V and 4 bases at J, with 11 bases between. Germline V gene sequence: CDR1 MNHNS, CDR2 SASEGT.

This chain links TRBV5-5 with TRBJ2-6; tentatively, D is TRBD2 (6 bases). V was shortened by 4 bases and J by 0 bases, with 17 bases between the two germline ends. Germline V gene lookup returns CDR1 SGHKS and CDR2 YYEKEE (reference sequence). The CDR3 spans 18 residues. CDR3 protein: CASSRRDPTGSGANVLTF. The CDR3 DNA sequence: TGTGCCAGCAGCAGGAGGGACCCTACTGGCTCTGGGGCCAACGTCCTGACTTTC. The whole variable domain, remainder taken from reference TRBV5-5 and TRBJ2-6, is DAGVTQSPTHLIKTRGQQVTLRCSPISGHKSVSWYQQVLGQGPQFIFQYYEKEERGRGNFPDRFSARQFPNYSSELNVNALLLGDSALYLCASSRRDPTGSGANVLTFGAGSRLTVL.